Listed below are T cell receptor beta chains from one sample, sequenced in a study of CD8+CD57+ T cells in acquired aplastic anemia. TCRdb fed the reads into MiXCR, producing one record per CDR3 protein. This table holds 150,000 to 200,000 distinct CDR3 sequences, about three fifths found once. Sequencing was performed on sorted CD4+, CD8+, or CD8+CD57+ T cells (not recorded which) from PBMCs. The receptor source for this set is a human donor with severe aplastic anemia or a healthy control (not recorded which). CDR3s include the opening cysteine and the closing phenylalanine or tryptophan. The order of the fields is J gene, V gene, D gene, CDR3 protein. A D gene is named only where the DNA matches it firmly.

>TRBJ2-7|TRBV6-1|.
CASSYSNPGRSGSYEQYF
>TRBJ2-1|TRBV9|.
CASSVDWGSYNEQFF
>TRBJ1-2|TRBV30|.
CAWSVQIGQILGYTF
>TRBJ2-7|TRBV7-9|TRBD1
CASSWGQHEQYF
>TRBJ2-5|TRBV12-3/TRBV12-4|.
CASSLRQTQYF
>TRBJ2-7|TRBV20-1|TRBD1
CSVLRDRAYEQYF
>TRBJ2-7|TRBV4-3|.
CASSQDMTTGYEQYF
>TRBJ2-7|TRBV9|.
CASSPSTGLYEQYF
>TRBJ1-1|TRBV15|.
CATSRGGVGEAFF
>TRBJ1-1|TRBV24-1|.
CATSVGVNTEAFF
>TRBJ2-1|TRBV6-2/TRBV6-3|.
CASSPEQSSYNEQFF
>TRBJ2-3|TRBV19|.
CASSGLVTDTQYF
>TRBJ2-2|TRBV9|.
CASSFSASGELFF
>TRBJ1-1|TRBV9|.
CASRAGANTEAFF
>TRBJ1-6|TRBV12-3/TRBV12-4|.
CASSFDGYNSPPHF
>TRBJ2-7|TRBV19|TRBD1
CASRETGSGEQYF
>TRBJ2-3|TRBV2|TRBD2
CASGDGLASTDTQYF
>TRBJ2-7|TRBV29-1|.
CSVEDPRDTSYEQYF
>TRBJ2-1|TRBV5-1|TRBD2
CASSLAAGAQEQFF
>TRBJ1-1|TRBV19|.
CASSMWQPPEAFF
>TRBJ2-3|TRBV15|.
CATSNRDSSTDTQYF
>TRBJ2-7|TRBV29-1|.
CSVRPVTSSGEQYF
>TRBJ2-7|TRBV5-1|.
CASRPLEAYEQYF
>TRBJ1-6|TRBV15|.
CATSRDRGRTAYNSPLHF
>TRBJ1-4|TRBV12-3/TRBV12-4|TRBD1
CASSDGTTGTAYEKLFF
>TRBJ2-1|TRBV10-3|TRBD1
CAISEGTEHNEQFF